These T cell receptor beta chains were read from a single sample in a study of CD8+ T cells in alopecia areata. The assay was immunoSEQ multiplex PCR, and TCRdb's table has in-frame clones only and misses some. The sample has 70,000 to 95,000 clones, 51% seen once. The sequenced sample was NKG2D-high CD8+ T cells sorted from blood. The origin of the receptors is a human donor with alopecia areata. Each CDR3 is given with its conserved first and last residue. Each record gives: V gene, J gene, clone size, D gene, CDR3 DNA, CDR3 protein. D genes are given only for firm matches. For some rows the clone size is stated as once, few or many, or as a class when expanded; others skip it.

V: TRBV6-6
J: TRBJ2-7
size: -
D: TRBD2
DNA: TGTGCCAGCAGTGGGACTAGCGGCTACGAGCAGTACTTC
CDR3: CASSGTSGYEQYF

V: TRBV25-1
J: TRBJ2-7
size: few
D: -
DNA: TGTGCCAGCAGTGGAGCTTACGAGCAGTACTTC
CDR3: CASSGAYEQYF

V: TRBV28
J: TRBJ1-1
size: once
D: -
DNA: TGTGCCAGCAGCCTGACAGGAGACACTGAAGCTTTCTTT
CDR3: CASSLTGDTEAFF

V: TRBV7-9
J: TRBJ2-7
size: -
D: -
DNA: TGTGCCAGCAGCCCCCCGGTGGGCTCTAAACAAGGCTTC
CDR3: CASSPPVGSKQGF

V: TRBV29-1
J: TRBJ2-1
size: -
D: -
DNA: TGCAGCGTTATCGGGTTGTCCTACAATGAGCAGTTCTTC
CDR3: CSVIGLSYNEQFF

V: TRBV27
J: TRBJ2-7
size: -
D: -
DNA: TGTGCCAGCAGTTGGGCAGGGGCCTACGAGCAGTACTTC
CDR3: CASSWAGAYEQYF

V: TRBV5-6
J: TRBJ2-2
size: -
D: TRBD2
DNA: TGTGCCAGCAGCCGTACTAGCGGCGGGGAGCTGTTTTTT
CDR3: CASSRTSGGELFF

V: TRBV5-6
J: TRBJ2-3
size: -
D: -
DNA: TGTGCCAGCAGCTTGGGAGTTACGCAGTATTTT
CDR3: CASSLGVTQYF

V: TRBV28
J: TRBJ2-1
size: -
D: TRBD2
DNA: TGTGCCAGCTCCAGCGGGGGACAGCAGTTCTTC
CDR3: CASSSGGQQFF

V: TRBV25-1
J: TRBJ1-2
size: -
D: -
DNA: TGTGCCAGCAGTGGAACACAGGGTAACTATGGCTACACCTTC
CDR3: CASSGTQGNYGYTF

V: TRBV28
J: TRBJ2-5
size: -
D: TRBD2
DNA: TGTGCCAGCAGTCGGCGGGAGGGCCAAGAGACCCAGTACTTC
CDR3: CASSRREGQETQYF

V: TRBV25-1
J: TRBJ2-1
size: -
D: -
DNA: TGTGCCAGCAGTGATGCGAGGGGGAGGGGGTACAATGAGCAGTTCTTC
CDR3: CASSDARGRGYNEQFF

V: TRBV29-1
J: TRBJ2-1
size: -
D: -
DNA: TGCAGCGTAGACACTAGCTATGAGCAGTTCTTC
CDR3: CSVDTSYEQFF

V: TRBV30
J: TRBJ1-1
size: few
D: -
DNA: TGTGCCTGGAGTGCTGGATCTGAAGCTTTCTTT
CDR3: CAWSAGSEAFF

V: TRBV19
J: TRBJ2-1
size: -
D: TRBD2
DNA: TGTGCCAGTGCTCCGGCGCTAGCGGGCTATGAGCAGTTCTTC
CDR3: CASAPALAGYEQFF

V: TRBV28
J: TRBJ2-5
size: -
D: -
DNA: TGTGCCAGCAGTTTACAATGGTCAGGGCCCCTCGAAGAGACCCAGTACTTC
CDR3: CASSLQWSGPLEETQYF

V: TRBV30
J: TRBJ2-3
size: few
D: TRBD2
DNA: TGTGCCTGGAGTGTTCTAGCGGGGAGCACAGATACGCAGTATTTT
CDR3: CAWSVLAGSTDTQYF

V: TRBV27
J: TRBJ2-7
size: -
D: TRBD2
DNA: TGTGCCAGCAGTTCTGCGGGAGATTACTTTGAGCAGTACTTC
CDR3: CASSSAGDYFEQYF

V: TRBV19
J: TRBJ1-1
size: -
D: TRBD1
DNA: TGTGCCAGTAGGGACGGGACAGGGGGTCAAGCTTTCTTT
CDR3: CASRDGTGGQAFF

V: TRBV27
J: TRBJ2-5
size: -
D: -
DNA: TGTGCCAGCAGTTTAAGGGCAGGCCAAGAGACCCAGTACTTC
CDR3: CASSLRAGQETQYF

V: TRBV29-1
J: TRBJ1-2
size: -
D: -
DNA: TGCAGCGTGGGGGGCGGTTATGGCTACACCTTC
CDR3: CSVGGGYGYTF

V: TRBV29-1
J: TRBJ1-2
size: few
D: -
DNA: TGCAGCGTTGGCGGGGGACTTAACTATGGCTACACCTTC
CDR3: CSVGGGLNYGYTF

V: TRBV5-1
J: TRBJ1-2
size: -
D: -
DNA: TGCGCCAGCAGCTTGGATGAGCTGGGCTATGGCTACACCTTC
CDR3: CASSLDELGYGYTF

V: TRBV6-5
J: TRBJ2-1
size: -
D: -
DNA: TGTGCCAGCAGTTCCTCCTCCTACAATGAGCAGTTCTTC
CDR3: CASSSSSYNEQFF

V: TRBV2
J: TRBJ2-5
size: few
D: -
DNA: TGTGCCGCTCTCAGGGAGACCCAGTACTTC
CDR3: CAALRETQYF

V: TRBV13
J: TRBJ2-3
size: -
D: -
DNA: TGTGCCAGCAGCTTACCGACCAGGGAAGATACGCAGTATTTT
CDR3: CASSLPTREDTQYF

V: TRBV28
J: TRBJ2-2
size: -
D: TRBD2
DNA: TGTGCCAGCAGTCTCGGACTAGCGGTTAACACCGGGGAGCTGTTTTTT
CDR3: CASSLGLAVNTGELFF

V: TRBV2
J: TRBJ2-3
size: few
D: -
DNA: TGTGCCAGCAGTGACCCTCGGCCTCAACAGGTCCCAGATACGCAGTATTTT
CDR3: CASSDPRPQQVPDTQYF

V: TRBV29-1
J: TRBJ1-4
size: few
D: -
DNA: TGCAGCGTTGAAGAGGGCAGCGGGGAACTGTTTTTT
CDR3: CSVEEGSGELFF

V: TRBV7-2
J: TRBJ2-1
size: few
D: TRBD2
DNA: TGTGCCAGCAGCCTACCAGCGGGAGGGCCGCAGTTCTTC
CDR3: CASSLPAGGPQFF

V: TRBV4-3
J: TRBJ1-2
size: -
D: -
DNA: TGCGCCAGCAGCCAAGAGGGGGGCGATAACTATGGCTACACCTTC
CDR3: CASSQEGGDNYGYTF

V: TRBV9
J: TRBJ2-3
size: -
D: -
DNA: TGTGCCAGCAGCGTTCGTGCAATTATGGGCACAGATACGCAGTATTTT
CDR3: CASSVRAIMGTDTQYF

V: TRBV25-1
J: TRBJ2-1
size: -
D: -
DNA: TGTGCCAGCAGTGAAGGAACCGGGACAGAGCAGTTCTTC
CDR3: CASSEGTGTEQFF

V: TRBV5-1
J: TRBJ1-3
size: -
D: -
DNA: TGCGCCAGCAGCTCAGGAGGAGGCCGAAACACCATATATTTT
CDR3: CASSSGGGRNTIYF

V: TRBV29-1
J: TRBJ2-1
size: -
D: -
DNA: TGCAGCGTTGACACCAATGAGCAGTTCTTC
CDR3: CSVDTNEQFF

V: TRBV2
J: TRBJ1-6
size: -
D: -
DNA: TGTGCCAGCAGTCGGGTCGAGCAATCACCCCTCCACTTT
CDR3: CASSRVEQSPLHF

V: TRBV29-1
J: TRBJ2-3
size: few
D: -
DNA: TGCAGCGTTGAAGGGGGAACTACCGGGTGGACAGATACGCAGTATTTT
CDR3: CSVEGGTTGWTDTQYF

V: TRBV5-6
J: TRBJ1-3
size: -
D: -
DNA: TGTGCCAGCAGCTTGGGGTCCTACTCTGGAAACACCATATATTTT
CDR3: CASSLGSYSGNTIYF

V: TRBV28
J: TRBJ2-5
size: once
D: -
DNA: TGTGCCAGCAGTTCTTGGGAGACCCAGTACTTC
CDR3: CASSSWETQYF

V: TRBV9
J: TRBJ2-1
size: -
D: TRBD2
DNA: TGTGCCAGCAGCGTAGCGGGAGGGGTGTGGAATGAGCAGTTCTTC
CDR3: CASSVAGGVWNEQFF

V: TRBV6-6
J: TRBJ2-3
size: -
D: -
DNA: TGTGCCGCGTCCCAGACATCTAGTACGCAGTATTTT
CDR3: CAASQTSSTQYF

V: TRBV7-9
J: TRBJ1-2
size: -
D: -
DNA: TGTGCCAGCTATCACACAGGGCAGGAGGAAAACTATGGCTACACCTTC
CDR3: CASYHTGQEENYGYTF

V: TRBV30
J: TRBJ2-3
size: -
D: -
DNA: TGTGCCTGGGTCCGAGATACGCAGTATTTT
CDR3: CAWVRDTQYF